A single sample gave rise to the 13 T cell receptor beta chains below, sequenced in a study of cytomegalovirus exposure and HLA in healthy donors. Researchers ran the PCR with 60 Vbeta and 13 Jbeta primers. The table came from immunoSEQ multiplex PCR; TCRdb's copy has only in-frame clones and leaves some out. The repertoire includes 140,000 to 150,000 clones, around three quarters of them detected once, and about 2.5% sits in the top ten. The sample was PBMCs. Source of these receptors: a woman aged 18-35 years in good health and CMV-seropositive.

This rearrangement joins TRBV30 to TRBJ2-2, with 8 bases matching TRBD2. This CDR3 has 16 residues. Looked up from germline, CDR1 is GTSNPN and CDR2 is SVGIG (reference sequence). J was trimmed by 0 bases and V by 3 bases; bases with no gene match: 6. CDR3 protein: CAWSRGGETNTGELFF. Here the CDR3 DNA reads TGTGCCTGGAGCCGGGGGGGGGAGACGAACACCGGGGAGCTGTTTTTT.

The chain combines TRBV19 with TRBJ1-6; no reliable D call. CDR1 is LNHDA, CDR2 SQIVND, per germline (reference sequence). V lost 3 bases, J lost 7 bases, and 10 bases lay in between. The CDR3 contains 14 residues. The CDR3 protein is CASSISGKNSPLHF. CDR3 coding DNA: TGTGCCAGTAGTATTTCCGGGAAAAATTCACCCCTCCACTTT. The full variable domain, in which reference TRBV19 and TRBJ1-6 provide the parts outside the CDR3, is DGGITQSPKYLFRKEGQNVTLSCEQNLNHDAMYWYRQDPGQGLRLIYYSQIVNDFQKGDIAEGYSVSREKKESFPLTVTSAQKNPTAFYLCASSISGKNSPLHFGNGTRLTVT.

The CDR3 bases are TGTGCCAGCAGGCAGGGGAGGGGGCAAGAGACCCAGTACTTC. Encoded protein: CASRQGRGQETQYF. This chain connects TRBV6-5 to TRBJ2-5, with a possible D match to TRBD2 (7 bases). The V and J ends lost 6 bases and 2 bases respectively, with 13 bases between them. The CDR3 sequence is 14 residues long. Germline CDR1 and CDR2: MNHEY and SVGAGI.

The rearrangement links TRBV6-5 to TRBJ1-6; maybe TRBD1 (6 bases). The V end was cut by 0 bases, the J end by 3 bases, with 9 bases between. Germline V lookup: CDR1 MNHEY, CDR2 SVGAGI. The CDR3 extends over 16 amino acids. The CDR3 here is CASSYSSDSYNSPLHF. CDR3 sequence (DNA): TGTGCCAGCAGTTACTCCTCGGACAGCTATAATTCACCCCTCCACTTT.

The chain recombines TRBV5-1 with TRBJ2-1, with D tentatively TRBD1 (6 bases). The CDR3 runs 16 residues. Deletions cut 4 bases from V and 9 bases from J, with 23 bases between. The germline V gene encodes CDR1 SGHRS and CDR2 YFSETQ. CDR3 sequence: CASSQLFHQGMGEQFF. The CDR3 bases are TGCGCCAGCAGCCAATTGTTCCACCAGGGGATGGGTGAGCAGTTCTTC.

This sequence joins TRBV9 and TRBJ2-5, with 8 nucleotides matching TRBD2. This CDR3 spans 17 amino acids. Germline V CDR1 and CDR2: SGDLS, YYNGEE. With V trimmed by 0 bases and J by 2 bases, 9 bases remained unmatched. The CDR3 DNA reads as TGTGCCAGCAGCGTAGGTAGGGGCGGGGGGCATCAAGAGACCCAGTACTTC. Encoded protein: CASSVGRGGGHQETQYF.

For the CDR3, the DNA is TGTGCCAGCAGTTCACTTAGCGGGGGGGCCTACGAGCAGTACTTC. It is translated as CASSSLSGGAYEQYF. The J gene is TRBJ2-7, the V gene TRBV27; 11 positions agree with TRBD2. The CDR3 has 15 residues. CDR1 and CDR2 from the germline V gene are MNHEY and SMNVEV (reference sequence). Trimming cost V 4 bases and J 2 bases; bases outside gene matches: 4.

The genes are TRBV4-3 and TRBJ1-5, with D perhaps matching TRBD1 (6 bases). This CDR3 contains 16 residues. V lost 0 bases to trimming and J lost 2 bases, with 11 bases between them. Germline CDR1 reads LGHNA; CDR2 reads YSLEER. The CDR3 DNA is TGCGCCAGCAGCCAAGATCTAGGGGGAGGCAATCAGCCCCAGCATTTT. Its translation is CASSQDLGGGNQPQHF.

This clone showed up just once. V is TRBV6-5 and J is TRBJ2-2; weak D call: TRBD1 (6 bases). V lost 2 bases and J lost 6, with 13 bases in between. From germline, CDR1 is MNHEY and CDR2 SVGAGI. The CDR3 runs to 15 residues. The CDR3 DNA follows: TGTGCCAGCAGTTACCAGGGACAAAGGGCCGGGGAGCTGTTTTTT. Translating it yields CASSYQGQRAGELFF.

Comment on this clone: This sample also contains other DNA sequences that code for the same CDR3. This sequence joins TRBV28 and TRBJ1-2; the match to TRBD1 covers 7 bases. V gave up 6 bases and J gave up 8 bases; unmatched junction bases: 6. CDR3 length: 12 amino acids. Germline V gene sequence: CDR1 MDHEN, CDR2 SYDVKM. CDR3 sequence: CASSPTGYGYTF. In DNA form, the CDR3 reads TGTGCCAGCAGCCCGACAGGGTACGGCTACACCTTC.

This clone was observed a single time. This sequence joins TRBV5-8 and TRBJ1-2; D remains unclear. The germline CDR1 and CDR2 sequences are SGHTS and YDEGEE. Trimming stripped 0 bases from V and 7 bases from J, with 16 bases between. The CDR3 contains 15 residues. CDR3 region: CASSLGQSPGGGYTF. Written as DNA, the CDR3 is TGTGCCAGCAGCTTGGGGCAGTCCCCTGGCGGTGGCTACACCTTC.

This clone was observed a handful of times. The V call is TRBV16, the J call TRBJ1-2; D is undetermined. V was trimmed by 0 bases and J by 7 bases, leaving 6 bases between them. The germline V gene encodes CDR1 KGHSY and CDR2 FQNENV. The CDR3 spans 12 residues. CDR3 bases: TGTGCCAGCAGCCAATCGGGCCGTGGCTACACCTTC. This gives the protein CASSQSGRGYTF.

This chain links TRBV27 with TRBJ1-1, with a tentative D call TRBD1 (6 bases). Looked up from germline, CDR1 is MNHEY and CDR2 is SMNVEV (reference sequence). The CDR3 spans 13 residues. V was trimmed by 4 bases and J by 7 bases, leaving 13 bases between them. The CDR3 DNA follows: TGTGCCAGCAGTTCAACAGGGCCATTTGAAGCTTTCTTT. This encodes CASSSTGPFEAFF.